Sequencing of this TCR beta chain was carried out in a study of cytomegalovirus exposure and HLA in healthy donors. Study findings and constraints: An analysis was carried out later, and it reportedly showed fewer N-insertions in an Asian-associated ancestry cluster than the approximately 700-donor mean.

Comment on this clone: Its antigen is unidentified.

The PCR used 60 Vbeta and 13 Jbeta primers. Assay: immunoSEQ multiplex PCR; the TCRdb copy retains only in-frame clones and omits some. The profile shows approximately 130,000 clones, 70% to 85% of them singletons. CDR1 and CDR2 from the germline V gene are SQVTM and ANQGSEA. The CDR3 is 14 amino acids. Trimming cost V 1 base and J 7 bases; bases outside gene matches: 7. The sequencing sample was made of PBMCs. The V gene is TRBV29-1, the J gene TRBJ2-1; 7 bases map to TRBD1. The receptor's source is a boy between 10 and 17 years old in good health and CMV-seronegative. CDR3 region: CSVEGSWDSNEQFF. The CDR3 coding sequence is TGCAGCGTTGAAGGGAGTTGGGACAGTAATGAGCAGTTCTTC.